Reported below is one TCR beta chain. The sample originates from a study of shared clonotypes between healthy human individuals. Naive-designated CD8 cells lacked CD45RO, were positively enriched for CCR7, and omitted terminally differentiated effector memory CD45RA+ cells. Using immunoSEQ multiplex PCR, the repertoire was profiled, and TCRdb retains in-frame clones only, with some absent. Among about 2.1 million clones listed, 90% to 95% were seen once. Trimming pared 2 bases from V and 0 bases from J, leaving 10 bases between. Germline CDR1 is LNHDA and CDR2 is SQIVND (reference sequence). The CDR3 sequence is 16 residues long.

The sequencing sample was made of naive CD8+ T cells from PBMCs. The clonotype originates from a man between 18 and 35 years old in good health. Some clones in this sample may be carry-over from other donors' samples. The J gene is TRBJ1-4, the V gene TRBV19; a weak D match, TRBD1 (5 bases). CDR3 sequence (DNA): TGTGCCAGTAGTATACTAGGGGAAGCAACTAATGAAAAACTGTTTTTT. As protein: CASSILGEATNEKLFF.